This is a list of T cell receptor beta chains from one sample in a study of CD8+CD57+ T cells in acquired aplastic anemia. TCRdb itself ran the reads through MiXCR, one entry per CDR3 protein. This sample has roughly 100,000 distinct CDR3 sequences; roughly 70% occur once, and the top ten carry 55% to 65%. Sequenced input: sorted CD4+, CD8+, or CD8+CD57+ T cells (not recorded which) from PBMCs. These receptors all come from a human donor with aplastic anemia. Both conserved end residues are part of each CDR3. The D gene is left open where the match is weak. A row's size may be missing; if present it is once, few, many or a size class.

size | J | D | V | length | CDR3 | DNA
NA | TRBJ2-7 | NA | TRBV14 | 13 | CASSLGAGLEQYF | TGTGCCAGCAGCCTCGGGGCGGGCCTCGAGCAGTACTTC
few | TRBJ2-1 | NA | TRBV7-2 | 12 | CASSSSVGEQFF | TGTGCCAGCAGCTCATCGGTGGGTGAGCAGTTCTTC
NA | TRBJ1-1 | NA | TRBV2 | 10 | CASRNTEAFF | TGTGCCAGCAGGAACACTGAAGCTTTCTTT
NA | TRBJ2-5 | TRBD1 | TRBV20-1 | 16 | CSARDLQKTGIETQYF | TGCAGTGCTAGAGATCTCCAGAAGACAGGGATCGAGACCCAGTACTTC
NA | TRBJ2-7 | TRBD1 | TRBV24-1 | 15 | CATSDRRGGRYEQYF | TGTGCCACCAGTGATAGAAGAGGGGGCCGATACGAGCAGTACTTC
NA | TRBJ2-5 | NA | TRBV27 | 13 | CASSFSVRETQYF | TGTGCCAGCAGTTTTTCGGTGAGAGAGACCCAGTACTTC
NA | TRBJ1-2 | NA | TRBV2 | 13 | CASNPSGGRGYTF | TGTGCCAGCAACCCAAGTGGGGGAAGGGGCTACACCTTC
few | TRBJ2-3 | NA | TRBV10-3 | 14 | CAISVEGLTDTQYF | TGTGCCATCAGTGTGGAGGGGCTTACAGATACGCAGTATTTT
NA | TRBJ2-5 | TRBD1 | TRBV5-1 | 14 | CASSHGTDQETQYF | TGCGCCAGCAGCCACGGGACAGACCAAGAGACCCAGTACTTC
once | TRBJ2-1 | NA | TRBV2 | 15 | CASSFLGASYNEQFF | TGTGCCAGCAGTTTTTTGGGGGCCTCCTACAATGAGCAGTTCTTC
few | TRBJ1-3 | NA | TRBV29-1 | 14 | CSVEDGGSGNTIYF | TGCAGCGTTGAAGACGGCGGCTCTGGAAACACCATATATTTT
NA | TRBJ1-1 | NA | TRBV29-1 | 14 | CSVEDRGPYTEAFF | TGCAGCGTTGAAGACAGGGGTCCCTACACTGAAGCTTTCTTT
NA | TRBJ2-5 | TRBD2 | TRBV7-2 | 15 | CASSLDGRGGETQYF | TGTGCCAGCAGCTTAGACGGGCGGGGGGGAGAGACCCAGTACTTC
few | TRBJ2-5 | NA | TRBV15 | 13 | CATSRDRTETQYF | TGTGCCACCAGCAGAGATCGAACGGAGACCCAGTACTTC
NA | TRBJ2-1 | NA | TRBV15 | 13 | CATSRRGYNEQFF | TGTGCCACCAGCAGGCGGGGTTACAATGAGCAGTTCTTC
once | TRBJ2-7 | NA | TRBV11-1 | 17 | CASSLREDSVGTYEQYF | TGTGCCAGCAGCTTAAGGGAGGATAGCGTTGGGACCTACGAGCAGTACTTC
few | TRBJ1-6 | TRBD1 | TRBV10-3 | 16 | CAISWTGDINNSPLHF | TGTGCCATCAGTTGGACAGGAGACATCAATAATTCACCCCTCCACTTT
NA | TRBJ1-1 | NA | TRBV19 | 13 | CASSITWNTEAFF | TGTGCCAGTAGTATTACGTGGAACACTGAAGCTTTCTTT
NA | TRBJ1-1 | NA | TRBV6-2/TRBV6-3 | 13 | CASTLGGWTEAFF | TGTGCCAGCACCCTGGGGGGGTGGACTGAAGCTTTCTTT
NA | TRBJ1-1 | TRBD1 | TRBV29-1 | 13 | CSAMGQVNTEAFF | TGCAGCGCCATGGGACAGGTGAACACTGAAGCTTTCTTT
NA | TRBJ1-1 | NA | TRBV9 | 13 | CASSPHWADEAFF | TGTGCCAGCAGCCCCCACTGGGCCGATGAAGCTTTCTTT
many | TRBJ2-2 | NA | TRBV15 | 15 | CATSTRGGNTGELFF | TGTGCCACCAGCACTAGAGGAGGGAACACCGGGGAGCTGTTTTTT
many | TRBJ1-2 | NA | TRBV5-1 | 14 | CASSLESTNYGYTF | TGCGCCAGCAGCTTGGAGTCAACTAACTATGGCTACACCTTC
NA | TRBJ2-7 | TRBD2 | TRBV10-2 | 15 | CASSESSGITYEQYF | TGCGCCAGCAGTGAGTCTAGCGGGATTACCTACGAGCAGTACTTC
NA | TRBJ2-1 | TRBD1 | TRBV2 | 12 | CASSGTGNEQFF | TGTGCCAGCAGTGGGACAGGTAATGAGCAGTTCTTC
once | TRBJ2-1 | NA | TRBV19 | 15 | CASKGDRGVANEQFF | TGTGCCAGTAAGGGAGATCGAGGGGTCGCCAATGAGCAGTTCTTC
NA | TRBJ1-1 | NA | TRBV7-9 | 11 | CASSSSMAAFF | TGTGCCAGCAGCTCCTCGATGGCAGCTTTCTTT
NA | TRBJ2-3 | NA | TRBV10-2 | 17 | CASSEGRAASSTDTQYF | TGCGCCAGCAGTGAGGGTAGGGCAGCCTCTAGCACAGATACGCAGTATTTT
NA | TRBJ2-3 | TRBD2 | TRBV20-1 | 13 | CSARLAGADTQYF | TGCAGTGCTAGGCTAGCGGGGGCAGATACGCAGTATTTT
few | TRBJ1-5 | NA | TRBV15 | 13 | CATSSIGVQPQHF | TGTGCCACCAGCAGCATAGGGGTGCAGCCCCAGCATTTT
NA | TRBJ2-3 | TRBD2 | TRBV20-1 | 15 | CSASALAASTDTQYF | TGCAGTGCTAGCGCGCTAGCGGCTAGCACAGATACGCAGTATTTT
NA | TRBJ2-1 | NA | TRBV2 | 14 | CASSVAPVADEQFF | TGTGCCAGCAGTGTAGCCCCGGTGGCCGATGAGCAGTTCTTC
many | TRBJ2-1 | NA | TRBV20-1 | 15 | CSARVGGRDLDEQFF | TGCAGTGCTAGAGTAGGGGGTCGGGATCTGGATGAGCAGTTCTTC
NA | TRBJ2-5 | NA | TRBV7-6 | 13 | CASSPGQKGTQYF | TGTGCCAGCAGCCCCGGACAGAAGGGGACCCAGTACTTC
many | TRBJ2-1 | NA | TRBV7-2 | 13 | CASSLAVYNEQFF | TGTGCCAGCAGCTTAGCAGTCTACAATGAGCAGTTCTTC
many | TRBJ2-7 | TRBD1 | TRBV19 | 15 | CASTAGTGPSYEQYF | TGTGCCAGTACCGCCGGGACAGGGCCCTCCTACGAGCAGTACTTC
NA | TRBJ2-7 | TRBD1 | TRBV6-4 | 16 | CASSLAGTGRRNEQYF | TGTGCCAGCAGTTTAGCCGGGACAGGGCGGAGAAACGAGCAGTACTTC
NA | TRBJ2-3 | NA | TRBV9 | 15 | CASSVDGGGKDTQYF | TGTGCCAGCAGCGTAGATGGGGGGGGCAAAGATACGCAGTATTTT
once | TRBJ2-3 | NA | TRBV2 | 14 | CASSSSVFTDTQYF | TGTGCCAGCAGTTCCAGCGTCTTTACAGATACGCAGTATTTT
few | TRBJ1-5 | NA | TRBV7-2 | 13 | CASSLAPNQPQHF | TGTGCCAGCAGCTTAGCTCCCAATCAGCCCCAGCATTTT
NA | TRBJ2-7 | NA | TRBV15 | 13 | CATSRDQGYEQYF | TGTGCCACCAGCAGAGATCAGGGCTACGAGCAGTACTTC
NA | TRBJ2-2 | TRBD1 | TRBV2 | 15 | CASSFGQGNTGELFF | TGTGCCAGCAGTTTCGGACAGGGCAACACCGGGGAGCTGTTTTTT
once | TRBJ1-4 | NA | TRBV10-3 | 15 | CAISDSESPNEKLFF | TGTGCCATCAGTGATAGTGAATCCCCTAATGAAAAACTGTTTTTT
few | TRBJ2-1 | NA | TRBV20-1 | 15 | CSASVGAKSYNEQFF | TGCAGTGCTAGTGTGGGGGCTAAATCCTACAATGAGCAGTTCTTC
NA | TRBJ1-2 | NA | TRBV24-1 | 16 | CATSYDEREEHYGYTF | TGTGCCACCAGTTATGACGAGAGGGAAGAACACTATGGCTACACCTTC
NA | TRBJ2-2 | TRBD2 | TRBV7-3 | 16 | CASSLAGTINTGELFF | TGTGCCAGCAGCTTAGCTGGGACTATCAACACCGGGGAGCTGTTTTTT
NA | TRBJ1-4 | NA | TRBV20-1 | 14 | CSARRVATNEKLFF | TGCAGTGCCCGCCGTGTAGCAACTAATGAAAAACTGTTTTTT
NA | TRBJ2-5 | NA | TRBV10-3 | 11 | CASTRGFEEYF | TGTGCCAGCACTCGCGGGTTCGAAGAGTACTTC
NA | TRBJ1-3 | TRBD1 | TRBV5-6 | 14 | CASSPGTAGNTIYF | TGTGCCAGCAGCCCCGGGACAGCTGGAAACACCATATATTTT
NA | TRBJ2-3 | NA | TRBV7-8 | 15 | CASSDYVGRTDTQYF | TGTGCCAGCAGCGATTATGTGGGGAGGACAGATACGCAGTATTTT
NA | TRBJ2-1 | NA | TRBV19 | 15 | CASSRGRRDYNEQFF | TGTGCCAGTAGTAGGGGACGCCGAGACTACAATGAGCAGTTCTTC
NA | TRBJ2-7 | TRBD1 | TRBV19 | 14 | CASTRTGGSFEQYF | TGTGCCAGTACCAGGACAGGGGGCAGTTTCGAGCAGTACTTC
many | TRBJ2-7 | NA | TRBV5-1 | 12 | CASSSGPYEQYF | TGCGCCAGCAGCTCGGGACCCTACGAGCAGTACTTC
NA | TRBJ2-7 | NA | TRBV2 | 15 | CASSEAGGNQYEQYF | TGTGCCAGCAGTGAAGCGGGCGGGAATCAGTACGAGCAGTACTTC
NA | TRBJ2-4 | TRBD1 | TRBV20-1 | 13 | CSAPVAGQDIQYF | TGCAGTGCTCCCGTGGCGGGACAGGACATTCAGTACTTC
NA | TRBJ1-4 | NA | TRBV20-1 | 13 | CSVAAGGDEKLFF | TGCAGTGTGGCGGCAGGAGGGGATGAAAAACTGTTTTTT